Given below is one T cell receptor beta chain in context. Some clones are missing from TCRdb's copy, which holds only in-frame ones; the method was immunoSEQ multiplex PCR. Of some 70,000 clones in the sample, roughly 93% were seen once. This specimen belongs to a study of stem cell transplantation in POMP-related autoinflammatory disease. The source material was CD4+ T cells from PBMCs, sampled after stem cell transplantation. The clonotype originates from a human patient with POMP-related autoinflammation and immune dysregulation (PRAID). These T cells may partly come from the graft donor.

CDR3 nucleotides: TGTGCAAGTCGCTTAAAGGGGTACTATGGCTACACCTTC. It specifies CASRLKGYYGYTF. The V and J genes are TRBV12-2 and TRBJ1-2; no DNA check was done on the table's D call, TRBD1. TRBV12-2 constitutes a pseudogene. The CDR3 has 13 amino acids.